This T cell receptor beta chain was recovered during a study of metastatic and nonmetastatic thyroid tumors. Study as a whole: Comparison of repertoires was carried out across blood and tumor or nodule tissue from malignant and benign thyroid patients. Study-level points and caveats: Malignant thyroid tumors reportedly exceeded benign nodules significantly in TCR beta diversity, with the difference appearing in blood and tumor.

Trimming at V came to 7 bases and at J to 6 bases, leaving 7 bases not matched to a gene. CDR3 length: 14 residues. Germline CDR1 and CDR2: SNHLY and FYNNEI. Source study methods: Variation in CDR3 across clinicopathological groups served as the basis for constructing a distant-metastasis classifier in papillary thyroid cancer. From the PCR reads, TCRdb re-called clones with MiXCR. What appears here as the V and J calls and clone size reflects TCRdb's work, not the paper's. Altogether approximately 79,000 clones are present, roughly 8.6% being singletons, with the ten largest covering 8% to 10%. No treatment had been given to any patient before thyroid surgery. This clone was seen many times. What it binds is not known.

The sequence derives from a female donor with papillary thyroid cancer or a benign thyroid nodule (not recorded which). Some clones in this sample may be carry-over from other donors' samples. This chain joins TRBV2 and TRBJ2-1; TRBD2 agrees at 9 bases. Material: blood. CDR3 in amino acids: CASTLGGGANEQFF. CDR3 nucleotide sequence: TGTGCCAGCACCCTAGGCGGGGGGGCCAATGAGCAGTTCTTC.